The 2 T cell receptor beta chains in this list originate from one sample, sequenced in a study of blood T cell repertoires in COVID-19. Sequenced by immunoSEQ multiplex PCR; TCRdb stores in-frame clones only, minus some. The sample shows 240,000 or so clones, approximately 82% of them seen only once. The source material was peripheral blood. Every receptor here comes from a man aged 30 to 45 who had recovered from COVID-19.

The chain uses TRBV29-1 and TRBJ1-1; D call uncertain. Germline V lookup: CDR1 SQVTM, CDR2 ANQGSEA. Between the trimmed V and J ends, which lost 4 bases and 5 bases, there was a span of 11 bases. This CDR3 contains 12 residues. The CDR3 sequence: CSVATRRTEAFF. CDR3 coding DNA: TGCAGCGTTGCAACTCGTCGGACTGAAGCTTTCTTT.

This sequence joins TRBV7-9 and TRBJ1-2; D is ambiguous. CDR3 length: 12 amino acids. Germline V gives CDR1 SEHNR, CDR2 FQNEAQ (reference sequence). Trimming pared 6 bases from V and 7 bases from J, leaving 12 bases between. CDR3 residues: CASSFDSRGYTF. The CDR3, as DNA: TGTGCCAGCAGTTTTGATTCGCGTGGCTACACCTTC.